A selection of T cell receptor beta chains follows, all from one sample in a study of T-cell reconstitution after alpha-beta-depleted transplantation in children. Each CDR3 protein gets one entry after TCRdb re-called the PCR reads with MiXCR. The data hold under 850,000 distinct CDR3 sequences, with around 12% observed a single time. The sequencing here drew on PBMCs, taken before TCRalphabeta/CD19-depleted stem cell transplant. These receptors came from a girl aged 2 to 9 with congenital amegakaryocytic thrombocytopenia, due to receive a stem cell transplant. Both conserved end residues are trimmed from each CDR3. Each record gives: CDR3 protein, D gene, V gene. D genes are given only for firm matches.

ASSLAPGEAQPQH,-,TRBV7-9
ASSPWDIGGNTIY,-,TRBV7-9
ASSPGTGTTYNEQF,TRBD1,TRBV28
SARGEPNGYT,-,TRBV29-1
ASKGRGTDTQY,-,TRBV12-3/TRBV12-4
ASSPTSGGTDTQY,TRBD2,TRBV11-2
ASSFERAKETQY,-,TRBV7-2
ASTLLRTGHNEQF,TRBD1,TRBV5-1
ASSWRDFEYNEQF,-,TRBV7-9
ASQHLGGAYEQY,-,TRBV25-1
ASSSDGVANVLT,-,TRBV5-1
ASSANSGTSTDTQY,-,TRBV12-3/TRBV12-4
ASRAAGTGSTDTQY,TRBD1,TRBV7-2
SAPRLAGRNEQF,TRBD2,TRBV20-1
ASSSWTGPYEQY,TRBD1,TRBV19
SASTQQNTGELF,-,TRBV20-1